A single sample is the source of the 7 T cell receptor beta chains below, sequenced in a study of shared clonotypes between healthy human individuals. This table comes from immunoSEQ multiplex PCR, and its TCRdb copy is limited to in-frame clones, with some not included. The sample includes about 2.3 million clones, around 92% of them seen just once. The sample taken for sequencing was naive CD4+ T cells from PBMCs. Documented subset: CD45RA+ positively selected. The receptors derive from a man aged 18-30 years in good health. Some clones in this sample may be carry-over from other donors' samples.

This clone was recorded a few times. The same CDR3 can be traced to other DNA sequences in this sample. The rearrangement links TRBV28 to TRBJ2-7; D is uncertain. The ends were cut back, 5 bases at V and 4 bases at J, with 9 bases in the middle. From germline, CDR1 is MDHEN and CDR2 SYDVKM. This CDR3 region has 12 residues. CDR3 in DNA: TGTGCCAGCAGTCTGGCTTCGTACGAGCAGTACTTC. Its protein is CASSLASYEQYF.

CDR3 sequence (DNA): TGTGCCAGCAGGGCACAGGGGGCGGACGAGCAGTACTTC. It yields the protein CASRAQGADEQYF. This rearrangement joins TRBV5-4 to TRBJ2-7, with 9 bases lining up with TRBD1. Germline CDR1 reads SGHNT; CDR2 reads YYREEE (reference sequence). This CDR3 region has 13 residues. V lost 5 bases, J lost 5 bases, and 5 bases stayed unmatched.

Of note for this clone: Other DNA sequences in the same sample also yield this CDR3. V is TRBV20-1 and J is TRBJ2-1; D is unresolved. CDR1 and CDR2 from the germline V gene are DFQATT and SNEGSKA (reference sequence). The CDR3 extends over 10 amino acids. V dropped 5 bases and J dropped 6 bases, with 5 bases sitting between them. CDR3: CSAAGNEQFF. In DNA, the CDR3 is TGCAGTGCTGCAGGCAATGAGCAGTTCTTC.

V usage is TRBV7-9 and J usage is TRBJ2-1; 7 bases agree with TRBD2. The CDR3 covers 19 residues. Germline trimming cut 1 base from V and 5 bases from J; bases unmatched to any gene: 17. Germline V gene sequence: CDR1 SEHNR, CDR2 FQNEAQ (reference sequence). The CDR3 sequence: CASSLGVFSGTTSNNEQFF. The DNA for the CDR3 is TGTGCCAGCAGCTTAGGGGTTTTCAGCGGGACCACGTCAAACAATGAGCAGTTCTTC.

This clone was recorded once. The gene calls are TRBV6-5 and TRBJ1-5; D might be TRBD1 (6 bases). CDR3 size: 14 residues. The V end lost 2 bases, the J end lost 9 bases, and 14 bases lay between the germline ends. Germline lookup yields CDR1 MNHEY and CDR2 SVGAGI. The CDR3 DNA reads TGTGCCAGCAGTTACCGGGGGGCTTTGGGGCCCCAGCATTTT. As protein: CASSYRGALGPQHF.

The CDR3 region has the DNA TGTGCCTGGGGGGCCTCATGGGGAGGCACAGATACGCAGTATTTT. This gives the protein CAWGASWGGTDTQYF. The V and J genes are TRBV30 and TRBJ2-3; the D call may be TRBD1 or TRBD2 (5 bases each). V shed 5 bases and J shed 1 base, with 16 bases lying between them. CDR1 and CDR2 from the germline V gene are GTSNPN and SVGIG (reference sequence). This CDR3 is 15 amino acids long.

This clone appeared a few times. V and J are TRBV7-9 and TRBJ1-1; 7 positions agree with TRBD1. V was pared by 5 bases and J by 4 bases, with 7 bases of the junction left unmatched. CDR1 and CDR2 (germline): SEHNR, FQNEAQ (reference sequence). The CDR3 has 14 amino acids. The CDR3 DNA sequence: TGTGCCAGCAGCCCCCCCGGGACAGTCACTGAAGCTTTCTTT. It translates to CASSPPGTVTEAFF.